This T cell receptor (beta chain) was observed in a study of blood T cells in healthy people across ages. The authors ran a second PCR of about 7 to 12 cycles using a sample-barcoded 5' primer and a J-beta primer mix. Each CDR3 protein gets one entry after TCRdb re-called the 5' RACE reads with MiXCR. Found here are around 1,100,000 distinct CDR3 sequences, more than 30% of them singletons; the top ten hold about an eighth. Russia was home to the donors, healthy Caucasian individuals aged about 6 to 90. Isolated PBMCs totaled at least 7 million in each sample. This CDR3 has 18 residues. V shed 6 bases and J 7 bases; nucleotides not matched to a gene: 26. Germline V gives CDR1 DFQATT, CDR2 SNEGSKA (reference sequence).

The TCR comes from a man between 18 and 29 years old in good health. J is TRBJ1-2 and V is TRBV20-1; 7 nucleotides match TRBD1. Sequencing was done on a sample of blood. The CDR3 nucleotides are TGCAGTGCAAGAAGAACAGGGGTGATCCAACACCATAACCGTGGCTACACCTTC. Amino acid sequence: CSARRTGVIQHHNRGYTF.